Sequencing of this T cell receptor beta chain was carried out in a study of identifying expanded T cells in peripheral blood. Study-wide findings and caveats: Across healthy donors, higher total template counts meant significantly greater approximately 2-week count variance. Differentially abundant clones: about 1.1 between replicates, 15 to 17 at approximately two weeks, over 18 at four.

This table comes from immunoSEQ multiplex PCR, and its TCRdb copy is limited to in-frame clones, with some not included. In the table there are around 91,000 clones, about nine tenths of which are singletons. The V and J ends lost 0 bases and 8 bases respectively, with 15 bases between them. CDR3 size: 15 residues. Germline V gene lookup returns CDR1 SGDLS and CDR2 YYNGEE. Comment on this clone: What it binds is not known.

Collection occurred without any documented infections or immune events in donors. This rearrangement joins TRBV9 to TRBJ2-1; D may be TRBD2 (6 bases). This clonotype was sampled from a person aged 18 to 75 in good health. The sample was blood. The CDR3 region is CASSVEGGRLHEQFF. In DNA form, the CDR3 reads TGTGCCAGCAGCGTAGAAGGAGGGAGACTGCATGAGCAGTTCTTC.